The 2 T cell receptor beta chains in this list originate from one sample, sequenced in a study of blood T cells in healthy people across ages. Primers used in a second PCR of about 6 to 11 cycles were a sample-barcoded 5' primer and a J-beta primer mix. TCRdb reprocessed the 5' RACE reads via MiXCR and lists one record per CDR3 protein. The repertoire holds some 1.4 million distinct CDR3 sequences, with 35% to 45% as singletons. The sample comprised blood. The receptors derive from a woman between 18 and 29 years old in good health.

The rearrangement joins TRBV28 to TRBJ1-2; D is possibly TRBD1 (5 bases). This CDR3 comprises 12 residues. Deletions cut 3 bases from V and 8 bases from J, with 10 bases between. CDR1 and CDR2 (germline): MDHEN, SYDVKM. The CDR3 bases are TGTGCCAGCAGTTTGCTGGGGGTCGGCTACACCTTC. Amino acid sequence: CASSLLGVGYTF.

The chain has TRBV27 and TRBJ2-5, with 9 nucleotides matching TRBD2. Losses at the gene ends were 6 bases for V and 10 bases for J; bases not matched to a gene: 15. From germline, CDR1 is MNHEY and CDR2 SMNVEV (reference sequence). The CDR3 sequence is 15 residues long. CDR3 region: CASSRPGLAQEDQYF. The DNA of the CDR3 is TGTGCCAGCAGCCGACCGGGACTAGCCCAAGAGGACCAGTACTTC.